This T cell receptor (beta chain) was found in a study of sequential checkpoint blockade in melanoma. Whole-study context: Randomization was 1:1 between first-line nivolumab→ipilimumab and ipilimumab→nivolumab.

Measured with immunoSEQ multiplex PCR; TCRdb has only the in-frame clones, and not every one. The table shows roughly 23,000 clones, with around 70% occurring only once. Treatment given: randomized to nivolumab then ipilimumab (arm A) or the reverse (arm B). None of the patients previously received DNA-damaging chemotherapy. Sorted cells were live CD3+CD8+, lacking CD19 and CD56, from PBMCs. The input for sequencing was CD8+ T cells sorted from blood (inferred from file names), taken from a patient given nivolumab and ipilimumab in sequence. This sequence was found in a human donor with melanoma.

The CDR3 coding sequence is TGTGCCAGTAGTATAAGGGATTTCTCAGACAGGAACACTGAAGCTTTCTTT. Residues: CASSIRDFSDRNTEAFF. The chain links TRBV19 to TRBJ1-1, with a tentative D call TRBD1 (5 bases). Trimming took off 2 bases at V and 1 base at J, with 17 bases between the two ends. The V gene's germline CDR1 is LNHDA and CDR2 SQIVND (reference sequence). The CDR3 length is 17 residues.